This T cell receptor (beta chain) was sequenced for a study of blood T cell repertoires in COVID-19. The sample holds one count of this clone. The J segment lost 6 bases and the V segment lost 4 bases, leaving 5 bases of the junction unmatched. This CDR3 spans 15 amino acids. Per germline, CDR1 MGHDK and CDR2 SYGVNS. Original analysis: Reference gene primer amplification in the assay estimated nucleated cell counts. Some clones are missing from TCRdb's copy, which holds only in-frame ones; the method was immunoSEQ multiplex PCR. V, J and clone size derive from that table, while D and trimming were established from the DNA sequence. The table lists approximately 240,000 clones, approximately 79% of them singletons, with 4% to 4.5% in the top ten.

The sequenced sample was peripheral blood. The clonotype comes from a woman in her 40s with active or convalescent COVID-19. The rearrangement links TRBV25-1 to TRBJ2-1; 11 nucleotides match TRBD2. The CDR3 reads CASSGLAGGSNEQFF. CDR3 sequence (DNA): TGTGCCAGCAGTGGGCTAGCGGGGGGTTCCAATGAGCAGTTCTTC.